This T cell receptor beta chain was documented in a study of T-cell reconstitution after alpha-beta-depleted transplantation in children. Notes on the study in general: The main origin of T-cell counts and diversity one year after transplant was newly produced T cells. Expanded graft clones, several hundred of them, were reportedly the source of alpha-beta T cells about two months after transplant.

Preparation of the TCRbeta library involved a method that used unique molecular identifiers. TCRdb recomputed calls from the PCR reads with MiXCR, one row per CDR3 protein. Here the sample spans about 300,000 distinct CDR3 sequences, about 9.4% being singletons. This CDR3 is 13 amino acids long. Trimming pared 0 bases from V and 13 bases from J, leaving 12 bases between. Germline CDR1 and CDR2: MNHNY and SVGAGI (reference sequence). This clonotype was observed a handful of times. Its target is unknown. This specimen was PBMCs, taken before TCRalphabeta/CD19-depleted stem cell transplant. The chain combines TRBV6-6 with TRBJ2-2; perhaps D is TRBD1 or TRBD2 (5 bases each). This TCR derives from a boy less than two years old with acute myeloid leukemia, due to receive a stem cell transplant. CDR3 loop: CASSYSGPTWLFF. CDR3 coding DNA: TGTGCCAGCAGTTACTCGGGACCGACATGGCTGTTTTTT.